This T cell receptor (beta chain) is from a study of blood T cells in healthy people across ages. A second PCR, run for about 7 to 11 cycles, used a sample-barcoded 5' primer plus a J-beta primer mix. TCRdb reanalysed the 5' RACE reads using MiXCR and keeps one entry per CDR3 protein. The table shows some 1.5 million distinct CDR3 sequences, with 35% to 45% occurring only once. Overall study results and limits: Any changes in expanded clonotypes were possibly confounded, as donor CMV status remained unknown. Higher diversity and more naive CD4+ cells were features of long-lived donors, compared to aged donors.

V was clipped by 4 bases and J by 3 bases, with 16 bases between them. The CDR3 runs 16 residues. Germline CDR1 is MNHNS and CDR2 is SASEGT. About this clonotype: Its antigen is undetermined.

Isolation per sample recovered at least 7 million PBMCs. This receptor was identified in a woman younger than 35 in good health. The chain has TRBV6-1 and TRBJ1-5; D is undetermined. The material sequenced was blood. This chain's CDR3 is CASSGPYRGLNQPQHF. The CDR3 DNA reads as TGTGCCAGCAGTGGTCCCTATAGAGGGCTCAATCAGCCCCAGCATTTT.